This T cell receptor (beta chain) emerged from a study of T cells in localized non-small cell lung cancer. Broader study findings: Longer survival (overall) was linked to higher T cell density in blood.

CDR3 length equals 15 residues. Deletions cut 3 bases from V and 2 bases from J, with 11 bases between. Looked up from germline, CDR1 is KGHSH and CDR2 is LQKENI. Comments on this clone: What it binds is unknown.

The data were produced by immunoSEQ multiplex PCR, yet TCRdb's version contains in-frame clones alone and is incomplete. This table holds 60,000 to 65,000 clones, approximately 87% found once. The chain is built from TRBV18 and TRBJ1-5, with D maybe TRBD1 (5 bases). The source of this sequence is a woman aged 40-69 years with stage I lung adenocarcinoma. The sequencing here drew on peripheral blood, taken before any cancer treatment. CDR3 DNA sequence: TGTGCCAGCTCACCTTTTGGGGACCGCAATCAGCCCCAGCATTTT. This encodes CASSPFGDRNQPQHF.